Presented here are 18 T cell receptor beta chains from one specimen sequenced in a study of PD-1 blockade in classical Hodgkin lymphoma. Each patient's relapse followed autologous stem cell transplantation, and brentuximab vedotin exposure varied. Using immunoSEQ multiplex PCR, the repertoire was profiled, and TCRdb retains in-frame clones only, with some absent. The sample lists about 36,000 clones; 69% were seen once. Sequenced material: peripheral blood mononuclear cells (PBMCs), taken before the second cycle of nivolumab. These receptors came from a human donor with classical Hodgkin lymphoma.

This chain joins TRBV5-1 and TRBJ2-1; maybe TRBD2 (6 bases). Trimming took 4 bases from V and 4 from J, leaving 9 bases between them. CDR3 length equals 13 residues. CDR1 and CDR2 from the germline V gene are SGHRS and YFSETQ. The CDR3 loop reads CASSAGTYNEQFF. CDR3 DNA sequence: TGCGCCAGCAGCGCGGGGACTTACAATGAGCAGTTCTTC. The variable domain in full, completed from reference TRBV5-1 and TRBJ2-1, reads KAGVTQTPRYLIKTRGQQVTLSCSPISGHRSVSWYQQTPGQGLQFLFEYFSETQRNKGNFPGRFSGRQFSNSRSEMNVSTLELGDSALYLCASSAGTYNEQFFGPGTRLTVL.

This sequence joins TRBV29-1 and TRBJ1-1; 8 bases agree with TRBD1. The ends lost 5 bases at V and 6 bases at J; junction bases unmatched: 2. The CDR3 runs to 11 residues. The germline gives CDR1 SQVTM, CDR2 ANQGSEA. CDR3 in DNA: TGCAGCGTTACAGGGGGGTCTGAAGCTTTCTTT. Translation gives CSVTGGSEAFF. The full variable domain, in which reference TRBV29-1 and TRBJ1-1 provide the parts outside the CDR3, is SAVISQKPSRDICQRGTSLTIQCQVDSQVTMMFWYRQQPGQSLTLIATANQGSEATYESGFVIDKFPISRPNLTFSTLTVSNMSPEDSSIYLCSVTGGSEAFFGQGTRLTVV.

This clone is classed as medium-sized (0.01 to 0.1%). This rearrangement joins TRBV18 to TRBJ2-7, with D unresolved. Trimming stripped 5 bases from V and 6 bases from J, with 17 bases between. The length of the CDR3 is 14 residues. Germline V lookup: CDR1 KGHSH, CDR2 LQKENI. In nucleotides, the CDR3 is TGTGCCAGCTCATCAACAGCAGGTCGTGGCGAGCAGTACTTC. It encodes CASSSTAGRGEQYF.

This clone has just a few counts. The rearrangement links TRBV6-5 to TRBJ1-1; D uncertain. Germline V lookup: CDR1 MNHEY, CDR2 SVGAGI. V was cut by 6 bases and J by 3 bases, with 11 bases left in between. There are 13 residues in the CDR3. In DNA, the CDR3 is TGTGCCAGCAGGCATACAGTAGACACTGAAGCTTTCTTT. This gives the protein CASRHTVDTEAFF.

J is TRBJ2-7 and V is TRBV5-4; the D call may be TRBD1 or TRBD2 (5 bases each). CDR1 is SGHNT and CDR2 is YYREEE in the germline V gene (reference sequence). The CDR3 extends over 12 amino acids. Trimming removed 3 bases at V and 8 bases at J, with 12 bases between. CDR3 amino acids: CASSSPPGQQYF. In nucleotides, the CDR3 is TGTGCCAGCAGCTCCCCACCGGGGCAGCAGTACTTC.

The chain joins TRBV2 to TRBJ2-3; perhaps TRBD2 as D (5 bases). Trimming took 8 bases from V and 2 from J, leaving 17 bases between them. CDR3 length: 15 amino acids. The germline V gene encodes CDR1 SNHLY and CDR2 FYNNEI. CDR3 DNA sequence: TGTGCCAGCGAAAATGGGCTAGCCCCCACAGATACGCAGTATTTT. Encoded protein: CASENGLAPTDTQYF.

The chain recombines TRBV6-5 with TRBJ1-5, with D unclear. The germline CDR1 and CDR2 sequences are MNHEY and SVGAGI. Trimming shortened V by 2 bases and J by 4 bases, and 6 bases separated the two germline ends. The CDR3 is 13 amino acids. CDR3 loop: CASSYSLNQPQHF. The DNA of the CDR3 is TGTGCCAGCAGTTACAGTCTAAATCAGCCCCAGCATTTT.

This chain connects TRBV5-1 to TRBJ1-4, with D unclear. The V end lost 4 bases, the J end lost 8 bases, and 12 bases lay between the germline ends. Germline CDR1 and CDR2: SGHRS and YFSETQ. There are 13 residues in the CDR3. In DNA form, the CDR3 reads TGCGCCAGCAGCACGGTGACCGGAGAAAAACTGTTTTTT. Its protein product is CASSTVTGEKLFF.

The rearrangement uses TRBV7-2 and TRBJ2-7; TRBD2 agrees at 12 bases. Germline V gives CDR1 SGHTA, CDR2 FQGNSA. CDR3 length: 15 amino acids. Trimming removed 5 bases from V and 3 bases from J; junction bases left unmatched: 5. CDR3 sequence (DNA): TGTGCCAGCAGCAGACTAGCGGGAGAACTCTACGAGCAGTACTTC. This translates into CASSRLAGELYEQYF.

The gene calls are TRBV10-3 and TRBJ1-1; D unresolved. Per the germline V gene, CDR1 is ENHRY and CDR2 is SYGVKD. The CDR3 totals 13 residues. Trimming pared 4 bases from V and 0 bases from J, leaving 6 bases between. CDR3 amino acids: CAISGALNTEAFF. In DNA, the CDR3 is TGTGCCATCAGTGGGGCCTTGAACACTGAAGCTTTCTTT.

The chain combines TRBV10-3 with TRBJ1-1; D not certain. The V gene lost 9 bases and the J gene lost 2 bases, with 22 bases spanning the gap. Germline CDR1 reads ENHRY; CDR2 reads SYGVKD. The CDR3 extends over 16 amino acids. CDR3 nucleotides: TGTGCCATTGGACCCTGGGCTGGTGATAGAAACACTGAAGCTTTCTTT. Amino acids: CAIGPWAGDRNTEAFF.

This clone turned up a few times. This chain links TRBV28 with TRBJ2-2, with D perhaps TRBD1 or TRBD2 (7 bases each). The CDR3 totals 15 residues. CDR1 is MDHEN and CDR2 is SYDVKM in the germline V gene. V shed 2 bases and J shed 4 bases, with 11 bases lying between them. CDR3 protein: CASSLSRGGTGELFF. The CDR3 DNA follows: TGTGCCAGCAGTTTAAGCAGGGGGGGCACCGGGGAGCTGTTTTTT. The whole variable domain, remainder taken from reference TRBV28 and TRBJ2-2, is DVKVTQSSRYLVKRTGEKVFLECVQDMDHENMFWYRQDPGLGLRLIYFSYDVKMKEKGDIPEGYSVSREKKERFSLILESASTNQTSMYLCASSLSRGGTGELFFGEGSRLTVL.

The V call is TRBV5-1, the J call TRBJ2-5; the match to TRBD1 covers 11 bases. In germline, CDR1 is SGHRS, CDR2 YFSETQ. CDR3 length equals 16 residues. Losses at the gene ends were 0 bases for V and 5 bases for J; bases not matched to a gene: 6. CDR3 region: CASSLGWTGGRETQYF. As DNA, the CDR3 is TGCGCCAGCAGCTTGGGCTGGACAGGGGGCCGGGAGACCCAGTACTTC. Looking up the rest from reference TRBV5-1 and TRBJ2-5 gives the full variable domain: KAGVTQTPRYLIKTRGQQVTLSCSPISGHRSVSWYQQTPGQGLQFLFEYFSETQRNKGNFPGRFSGRQFSNSRSEMNVSTLELGDSALYLCASSLGWTGGRETQYFGPGTRLLVL.

The rearrangement uses TRBV28 and TRBJ1-2; 10 nucleotides line up with TRBD1. Germline values: CDR1 MDHEN, CDR2 SYDVKM. Trimming at V came to 2 bases and at J to 8 bases, leaving 5 bases not matched to a gene. The CDR3 is 14 residues long. DNA of the CDR3: TGTGCCAGCAGTTTAGAGGACAGGGGGACAGGCTACACCTTC. It yields the protein CASSLEDRGTGYTF.

The chain links TRBV7-2 to TRBJ1-3; D unclear. Germline CDR1 reads SGHTA; CDR2 reads FQGNSA. Trimming removed 1 base at V and 5 bases at J, with 9 bases between. CDR3 size: 14 residues. CDR3 loop: CASSLGPGRNTIYF. CDR3 DNA: TGTGCCAGCAGCTTAGGGCCTGGGAGAAACACCATATATTTT.

This chain connects TRBV11-2 to TRBJ1-2, with D possibly being TRBD1 (5 bases). V shed 6 bases and J shed 0 bases, with 17 bases lying between them. Germline V CDR1 and CDR2: SGHAT, FQNNGV. The CDR3 length is 16 residues. CDR3 loop: CASSPNGAIPNYGYTF. In nucleotides, the CDR3 is TGTGCCAGCAGTCCAAATGGGGCGATCCCTAACTATGGCTACACCTTC.

This clone occurred a few times. The chain employs TRBV28 and TRBJ1-1; a weak D match, TRBD1 (5 bases). V dropped 6 bases and J dropped 4 bases, with 15 bases sitting between them. Per the germline V gene, CDR1 is MDHEN and CDR2 is SYDVKM. This CDR3 comprises 14 residues. CDR3 region: CASRQLSGTTEAFF. In DNA form, the CDR3 reads TGTGCCAGCAGACAATTATCGGGGACCACTGAAGCTTTCTTT.

This clone was detected only a few times. The chain is built from TRBV28 and TRBJ2-1, with 7 bases identical to TRBD1. The CDR3 runs 15 residues. The germline CDR1 and CDR2 sequences are MDHEN and SYDVKM. After removal of 5 bases from V and 4 bases from J, the junction contained 8 bases not matched to a gene. CDR3 amino acids: CASSRTGSEYNEQFF. CDR3 nucleotide sequence: TGTGCCAGCAGTCGGACAGGATCCGAATACAATGAGCAGTTCTTC. The variable domain in full, completed from reference TRBV28 and TRBJ2-1, reads DVKVTQSSRYLVKRTGEKVFLECVQDMDHENMFWYRQDPGLGLRLIYFSYDVKMKEKGDIPEGYSVSREKKERFSLILESASTNQTSMYLCASSRTGSEYNEQFFGPGTRLTVL.